This TCR beta chain came from a study of blood T cell repertoires in COVID-19. Profiling relied on immunoSEQ multiplex PCR, and the TCRdb table lists in-frame clones only, not all of them. The sample lists around 100,000 clones; around nine tenths were seen once. V dropped 2 bases and J dropped 4 bases, with 8 bases sitting between them. This CDR3 has 13 residues. Germline CDR1 is SNHLY and CDR2 is FYNNEI. This clone was seen more than once but under ten times. J is TRBJ2-5 and V is TRBV2, with a tentative D call TRBD2 (5 bases). The origin of this receptor is a middle-aged man in a cohort sampled during active COVID-19. The sample was peripheral blood. CDR3 nucleotide sequence: TGTGCCAGCAGTGAAAGGGAGTTAGAGACCCAGTACTTC. Residues: CASSERELETQYF.